Listed below are T cell receptor beta chains from one sample, sequenced in a study of T cell responses to AZD1222 COVID-19 vaccine. TCRdb keeps only in-frame clones here, not all; method: immunoSEQ multiplex PCR. This repertoire shows about 170,000 clones, around 85% found once; its top ten account for 0.85% to 1.2%. Sequenced here: peripheral blood, sampled 28 days after the second AZD1222 dose. These receptors originate from an adult who received the AZD1222 COVID-19 vaccine. Each CDR3 is given without its conserved first and last residue.

cdr3_aa,j_call,v_call
ASSSSGTGGFGEQY,TRBJ2-7,TRBV5-4
ASSRTSGGGFETQY,TRBJ2-5,TRBV2
ASSLIVSDTQY,TRBJ2-3,TRBV7-2
ASSLTENYGYT,TRBJ1-2,TRBV27
ASSPGQPNQPQH,TRBJ1-5,TRBV5-1
ASSLPRGTGELF,TRBJ2-2,TRBV4-2
ASSLEGGELF,TRBJ2-2,TRBV5-1
SVEEVAGAGNTIY,TRBJ1-3,TRBV29-1
ASGTGLKTQY,TRBJ2-5,TRBV2
ASSHRTSGGGETQY,TRBJ2-5,TRBV27
ASSQLYEQY,TRBJ2-7,TRBV23-1
ASSQDPLGTGLSGYT,TRBJ1-2,TRBV4-1
ASSQGGGIRGYGYT,TRBJ1-2,TRBV3-1/TRBV3-2
ASSGGLEAF,TRBJ1-1,TRBV5-1
ASSHGASGGGYT,TRBJ1-2,TRBV7-9
ASSSMDRVSYEQY,TRBJ2-7,TRBV6-5
ASSPLPGLVSYEQY,TRBJ2-7,TRBV19
ASSIGTEPPTQY,TRBJ2-3,TRBV11-2
ASRDLSANYGYT,TRBJ1-2,TRBV2
ASSQGQHGYT,TRBJ1-2,TRBV5-1
SVPDFTDTQY,TRBJ2-3,TRBV29-1
ASSEASVDGYT,TRBJ1-2,TRBV6-1
AIGGGFIGYT,TRBJ1-2,TRBV6-5
ASSQPVSEQY,TRBJ2-7,TRBV7-9
ASSDRTSGAYTDTQY,TRBJ2-3,TRBV6-1
ASAGQGQSEQY,TRBJ2-7,TRBV6-5
ASSSGQGIGQPQH,TRBJ1-5,TRBV5-4
ASSQSPGTGDRTEAF,TRBJ1-1,TRBV16